This T cell receptor (beta chain) was observed in a study of CD8+ T cells in alopecia areata. Whole-study context: Tofacitinib was taken orally by treated patients, and the dose was 5 to 10 mg twice daily. Regarding the study as a whole: Relative to normal scalp, lesional scalp, especially alopecia totalis/universalis, showed higher clonality.

CDR1 is MNHEY, CDR2 SMNVEV, per germline (reference sequence). The V segment lost 6 bases and the J segment 4 bases; nucleotides outside the gene matches: 6. The CDR3 consists of 14 residues. A note on this clone: What it binds is unknown.

Those with alopecia areata gave lesional scalp punch biopsies and peripheral blood. In each case, RNA was isolated and then reverse transcribed into cDNA as the sequencing template. Libraries were prepared by immunoSEQ multiplex PCR; TCRdb keeps only in-frame clonotypes and omits some of them. The repertoire holds tens of thousands of clones, with roughly 60% as singletons. The chain couples TRBV27 to TRBJ2-1; 7 positions match TRBD2. The starting material was CD8+ T cells sorted from blood, obtained at week 0. This sequence was found in a human donor with alopecia areata. The CDR3 coding sequence is TGTGCCAGCAGAACGACTAGCACATACAATGAGCAGTTCTTC. Amino acid sequence: CASRTTSTYNEQFF.